This entry lists 6 T cell receptor beta chains sequenced from one sample in a study of T cells in Graves' hyperthyroidism and ophthalmopathy. TCR beta CDR3 region amplification was performed from RNA transcripts. When the TCR CDR3 underwent first-round RT-PCR, the HTBI primer set was used. TCRdb analysed the multiplex PCR reads with MiXCR anew, one entry per CDR3 protein. This sample has more than 150,000 distinct CDR3 sequences, with about 18% found just once. The source material was blood. These TCRs come from a woman in her 50s with Graves' hyperthyroidism.

This clonotype occurred many times. This rearrangement joins TRBV3-1 to TRBJ1-2, with D possibly matching TRBD1 (6 bases). The CDR3 totals 15 residues. The germline CDR1 and CDR2 sequences are LGHDT and YNNKEL (reference sequence). V was clipped by 3 bases and J by 4 bases, with 15 bases between them. The CDR3 is CASSHRPGQPYGYTF. Here the CDR3 DNA reads TGTGCCAGCAGCCACCGCCCCGGACAGCCCTATGGCTACACCTTC.

This clonotype was picked up a small number of times. A read error may explain this, as a much larger clone is one base away. V is TRBV14 and J is TRBJ2-5, with TRBD1 as a possible D gene (6 bases). The CDR3 is 16 amino acids. Trimming took off 3 bases at V and 5 bases at J, with 19 bases between the two ends. Germline V CDR1 and CDR2: SGHDN, FVKESK. The CDR3 DNA is TGTGCCAGCAGCCACGTCGGGACAACCGCCCAGGAGACCCAGTACTTC. Its translation: CASSHVGTTAQETQYF. The variable domain in full, with the rest retrieved from reference TRBV14 and TRBJ2-5, is EAGVTQFPSHSVIEKGQTVTLRCDPISGHDNLYWYRRVMGKEIKFLLHFVKESKQDESGMPNNRFLAERTGGTYSTLKVQPAELEDSGVYFCASSHVGTTAQETQYFGPGTRLLVL.

This clonotype was counted many times. This chain uses TRBV7-8 with TRBJ2-2; 11 positions agree with TRBD2. CDR3 size: 16 residues. V gave up 3 bases and J gave up 4 bases; unmatched junction bases: 4. Germline assignment: CDR1 SGHVS and CDR2 FQNEAQ. For the CDR3, the DNA is TGTGCCAGCAGCTTTACTACTAGCGGGGGCACCGGGGAGCTGTTTTTT. It yields the protein CASSFTTSGGTGELFF.

This clonotype was recorded at least ten times. CDR3: CASSLATGPYGYTF. As DNA, the CDR3 is TGCGCCAGCAGCTTGGCGACAGGACCCTATGGCTACACCTTC. This chain links TRBV5-1 with TRBJ1-2; D may be TRBD1 (6 bases). V dropped 0 bases and J dropped 4 bases, with 10 bases sitting between them. CDR1 is SGHRS, CDR2 YFSETQ, per germline. The CDR3 is made up of 14 amino acids.

The chain has TRBV27 and TRBJ1-6; D not resolved. There are 15 residues in the CDR3. The germline V gene encodes CDR1 MNHEY and CDR2 SMNVEV (reference sequence). V lost 5 bases and J lost 8, with 16 bases in between. The CDR3 is CASSQRPNQYSPLHF. DNA of the CDR3: TGTGCCAGCAGTCAGCGCCCGAACCAATATTCACCCCTCCACTTT.

This clonotype was recorded a few times. The chain carries TRBV7-9 and TRBJ1-2, with TRBD1 matching over 8 bases. V was pared by 4 bases and J by 1 base, with 14 bases of the junction left unmatched. CDR3 size: 18 residues. The germline gives CDR1 SEHNR, CDR2 FQNEAQ (reference sequence). In nucleotides, the CDR3 is TGTGCCAGCAGCTCCAGCGCCGGGACAGGCCTTAGTAACTATGGCTACACCTTC. Translation gives CASSSSAGTGLSNYGYTF.